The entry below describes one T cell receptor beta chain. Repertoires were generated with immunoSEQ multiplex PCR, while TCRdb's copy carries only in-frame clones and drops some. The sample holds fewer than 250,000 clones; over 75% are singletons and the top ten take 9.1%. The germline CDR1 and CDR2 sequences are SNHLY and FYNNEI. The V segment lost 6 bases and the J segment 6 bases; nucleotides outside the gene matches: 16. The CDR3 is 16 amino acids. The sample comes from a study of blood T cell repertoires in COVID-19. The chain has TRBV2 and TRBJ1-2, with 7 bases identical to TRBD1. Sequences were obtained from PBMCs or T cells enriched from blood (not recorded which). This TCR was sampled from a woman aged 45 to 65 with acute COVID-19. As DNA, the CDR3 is TGTGCCAGCAGACAAACACGCGGACAGGCAAAGAATGGCTACACCTTC. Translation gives CASRQTRGQAKNGYTF.